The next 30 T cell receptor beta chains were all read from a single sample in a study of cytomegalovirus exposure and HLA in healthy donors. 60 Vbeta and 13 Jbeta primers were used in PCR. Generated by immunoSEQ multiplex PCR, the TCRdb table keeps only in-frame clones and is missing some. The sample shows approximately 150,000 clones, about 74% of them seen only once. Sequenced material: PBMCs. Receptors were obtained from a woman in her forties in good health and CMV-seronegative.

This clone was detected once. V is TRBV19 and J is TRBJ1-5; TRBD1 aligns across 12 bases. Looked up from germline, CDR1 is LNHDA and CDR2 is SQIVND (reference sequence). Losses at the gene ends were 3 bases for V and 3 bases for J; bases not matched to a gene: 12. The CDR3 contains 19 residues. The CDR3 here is CASSILPGQGARVNQPQHF. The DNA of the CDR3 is TGTGCCAGTAGTATCCTCCCGGGACAGGGGGCGCGTGTCAATCAGCCCCAGCATTTT.

The CDR3 loop is CASSENYRGSTDTQYF. CDR3 DNA sequence: TGTGCCAGCAGCGAGAACTACAGGGGTAGCACAGATACGCAGTATTTT. The chain links TRBV6-4 to TRBJ2-3; 7 nucleotides align to TRBD1. The CDR3 totals 16 residues. CDR1 MRHNA and CDR2 SNTAGT come from the germline V gene. Germline trimming cut 6 bases from V and 0 bases from J; bases unmatched to any gene: 9.

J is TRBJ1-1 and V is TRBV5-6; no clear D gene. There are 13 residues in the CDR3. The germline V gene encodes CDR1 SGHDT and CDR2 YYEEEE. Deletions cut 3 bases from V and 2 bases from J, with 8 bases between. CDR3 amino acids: CASSSTINTEAFF. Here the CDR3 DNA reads TGTGCCAGCAGCTCCACAATTAACACTGAAGCTTTCTTT.

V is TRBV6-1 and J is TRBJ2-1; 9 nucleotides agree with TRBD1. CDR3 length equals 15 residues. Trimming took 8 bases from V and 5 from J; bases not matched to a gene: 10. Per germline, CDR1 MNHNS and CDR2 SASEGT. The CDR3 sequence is CASGGRDRAHNEQFF. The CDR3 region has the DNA TGTGCCAGCGGAGGCCGGGACAGGGCCCACAATGAGCAGTTCTTC.

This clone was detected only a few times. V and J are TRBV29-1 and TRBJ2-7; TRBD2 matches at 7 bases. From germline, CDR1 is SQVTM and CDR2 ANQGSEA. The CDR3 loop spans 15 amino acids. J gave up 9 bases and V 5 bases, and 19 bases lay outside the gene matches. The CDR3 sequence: CSVLPPAGAGARQYF. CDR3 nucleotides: TGCAGCGTTCTTCCCCCGGCGGGAGCTGGGGCGAGGCAGTACTTC.

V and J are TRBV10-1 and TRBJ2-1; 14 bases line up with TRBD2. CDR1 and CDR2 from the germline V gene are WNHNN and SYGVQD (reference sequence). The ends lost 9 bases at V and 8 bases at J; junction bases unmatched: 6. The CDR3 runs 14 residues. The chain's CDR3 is CASSGTSGSYEQFF. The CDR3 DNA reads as TGCGCCAGTTCCGGGACTAGCGGGAGCTATGAGCAGTTCTTC.

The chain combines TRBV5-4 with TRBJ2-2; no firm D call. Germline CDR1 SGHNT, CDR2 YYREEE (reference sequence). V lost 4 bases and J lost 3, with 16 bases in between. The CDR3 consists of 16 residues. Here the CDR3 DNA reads TGTGCCAGCAGCCGCGCAAATATGGTGGACACCGGGGAGCTGTTTTTT. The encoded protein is CASSRANMVDTGELFF.

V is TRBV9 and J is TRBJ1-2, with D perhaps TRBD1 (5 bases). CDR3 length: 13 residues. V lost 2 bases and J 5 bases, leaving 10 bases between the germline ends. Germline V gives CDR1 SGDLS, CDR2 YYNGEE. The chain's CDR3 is CASSVGQRYGYTF. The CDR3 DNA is TGTGCCAGCAGCGTGGGGCAGAGATATGGCTACACCTTC.

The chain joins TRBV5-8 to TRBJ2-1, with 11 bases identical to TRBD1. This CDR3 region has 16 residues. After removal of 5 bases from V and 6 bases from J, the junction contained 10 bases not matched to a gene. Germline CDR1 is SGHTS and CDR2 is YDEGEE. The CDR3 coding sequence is TGTGCCAGCAGATGGGACAGGGGGTCGGTACGCAATGAGCAGTTCTTC. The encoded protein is CASRWDRGSVRNEQFF.

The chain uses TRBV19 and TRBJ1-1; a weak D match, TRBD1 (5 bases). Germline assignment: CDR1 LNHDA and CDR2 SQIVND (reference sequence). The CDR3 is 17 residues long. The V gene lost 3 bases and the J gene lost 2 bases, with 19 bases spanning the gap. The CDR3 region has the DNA TGTGCCAGTAGTATGGTATGGCGTAGAGGGACTAACACTGAAGCTTTCTTT. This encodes CASSMVWRRGTNTEAFF.

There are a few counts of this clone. The CDR3 DNA reads TGTGCCTGGAGTGTATTCGGAGAGACCCAGTACTTC. Its translation: CAWSVFGETQYF. The V gene is TRBV30, the J gene TRBJ2-5; D uncertain. Germline CDR1 GTSNPN, CDR2 SVGIG (reference sequence). Between the trimmed V and J ends, which lost 0 bases and 4 bases, there was a span of 6 bases. CDR3 length: 12 amino acids. Full variable domain (rest looked up from reference TRBV30 and TRBJ2-5): SQTIHQWPATLVQPVGSPLSLECTVEGTSNPNLYWYRQAAGRGLQLLFYSVGIGQISSEVPQNLSASRPQDRQFILSSKKLLLSDSGFYLCAWSVFGETQYFGPGTRLLVL.

DNA for the CDR3: TGTGCCAGCTCACCACCGGGGGGAAGCCAAGGGACAGGGGTATTGGATGAGCAGTTCTTC. Encoded protein: CASSPPGGSQGTGVLDEQFF. V gene TRBV18 combines with J gene TRBJ2-1, with 10 nucleotides matching TRBD1. Germline V gene sequence: CDR1 KGHSH, CDR2 LQKENI. The CDR3 sequence is 20 residues long. Unmatched junction bases numbered 19, after V lost 0 bases and J lost 8 bases.

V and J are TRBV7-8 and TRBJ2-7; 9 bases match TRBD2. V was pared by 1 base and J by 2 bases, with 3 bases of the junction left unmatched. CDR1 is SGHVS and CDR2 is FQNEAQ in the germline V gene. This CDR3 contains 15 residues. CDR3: CASSLVAGATYEQYF. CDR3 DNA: TGTGCCAGCAGCTTAGTAGCGGGGGCTACCTACGAGCAGTACTTC. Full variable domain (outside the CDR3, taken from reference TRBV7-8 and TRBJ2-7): GAGVSQSPRYKVAKRGQDVALRCDPISGHVSLFWYQQALGQGPEFLTYFQNEAQLDKSGLPSDRFFAERPEGSVSTLKIQRTQQEDSAVYLCASSLVAGATYEQYFGPGTRLTVT.

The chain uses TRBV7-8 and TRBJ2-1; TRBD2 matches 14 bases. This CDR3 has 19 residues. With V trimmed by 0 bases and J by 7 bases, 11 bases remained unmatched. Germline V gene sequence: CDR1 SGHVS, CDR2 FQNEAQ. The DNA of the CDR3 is TGTGCCAGCAGCTTAGCGGTGGGACTAGCGGGAGTAATTTATAATGAGCAGTTCTTC. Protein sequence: CASSLAVGLAGVIYNEQFF.

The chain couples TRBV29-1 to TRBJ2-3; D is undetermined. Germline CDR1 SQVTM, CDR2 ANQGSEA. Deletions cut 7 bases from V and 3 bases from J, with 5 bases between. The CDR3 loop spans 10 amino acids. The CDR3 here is CSARTDTQYF. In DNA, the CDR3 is TGCAGCGCCCGTACAGATACGCAGTATTTT.

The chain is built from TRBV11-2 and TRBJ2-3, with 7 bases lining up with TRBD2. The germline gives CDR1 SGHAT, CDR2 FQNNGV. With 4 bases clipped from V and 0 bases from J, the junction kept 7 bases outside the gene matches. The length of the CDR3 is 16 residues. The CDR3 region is CASSSTTSTSTDTQYF. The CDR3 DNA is TGTGCCAGCAGCTCTACGACTAGCACAAGCACAGATACGCAGTATTTT.

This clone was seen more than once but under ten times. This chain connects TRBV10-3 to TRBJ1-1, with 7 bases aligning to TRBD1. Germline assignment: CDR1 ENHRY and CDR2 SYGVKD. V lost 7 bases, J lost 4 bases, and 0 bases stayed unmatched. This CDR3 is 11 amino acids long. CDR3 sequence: CAITGGTEAFF. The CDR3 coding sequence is TGTGCCATCACAGGGGGCACTGAAGCTTTCTTT.

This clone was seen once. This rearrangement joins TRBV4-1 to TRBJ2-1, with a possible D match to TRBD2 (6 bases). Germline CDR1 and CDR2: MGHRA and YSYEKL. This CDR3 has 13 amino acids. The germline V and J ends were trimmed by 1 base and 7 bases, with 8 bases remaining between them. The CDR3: CASSQVAGNEQFF. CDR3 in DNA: TGCGCCAGCAGCCAAGTGGCGGGAAATGAGCAGTTCTTC.

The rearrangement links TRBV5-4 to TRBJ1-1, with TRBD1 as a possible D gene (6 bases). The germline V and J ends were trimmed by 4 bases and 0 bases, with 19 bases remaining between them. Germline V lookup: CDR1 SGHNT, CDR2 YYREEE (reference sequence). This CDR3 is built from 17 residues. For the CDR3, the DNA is TGTGCCAGCAGCGGTGCGGGGGGGCGCGGCGTGAACACTGAAGCTTTCTTT. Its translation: CASSGAGGRGVNTEAFF.

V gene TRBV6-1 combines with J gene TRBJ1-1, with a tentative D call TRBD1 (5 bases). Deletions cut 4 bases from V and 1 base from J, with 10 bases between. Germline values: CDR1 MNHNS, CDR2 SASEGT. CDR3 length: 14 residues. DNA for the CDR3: TGTGCCAGCAGTGTTGACAGATCGAACACTGAAGCTTTCTTT. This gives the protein CASSVDRSNTEAFF.

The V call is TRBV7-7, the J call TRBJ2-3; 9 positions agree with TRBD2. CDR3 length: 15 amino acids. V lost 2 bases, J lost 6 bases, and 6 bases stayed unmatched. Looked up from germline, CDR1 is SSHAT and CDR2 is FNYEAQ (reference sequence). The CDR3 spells CASSLTGGGADTQYF. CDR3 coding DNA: TGTGCCAGCAGCTTAACGGGCGGGGGGGCGGATACGCAGTATTTT.

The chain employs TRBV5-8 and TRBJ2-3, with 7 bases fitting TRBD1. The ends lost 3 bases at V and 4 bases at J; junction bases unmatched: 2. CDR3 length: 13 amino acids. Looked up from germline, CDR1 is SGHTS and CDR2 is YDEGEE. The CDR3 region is CASSSQGADTQYF. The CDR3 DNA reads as TGTGCCAGCAGCTCTCAGGGGGCAGATACGCAGTATTTT.

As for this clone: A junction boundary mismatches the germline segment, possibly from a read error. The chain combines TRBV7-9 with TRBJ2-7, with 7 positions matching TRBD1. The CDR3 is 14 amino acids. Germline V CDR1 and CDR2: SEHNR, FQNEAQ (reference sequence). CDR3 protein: CSSSLSGDSYEQYF. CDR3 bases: TGTTCCAGCAGCTTGTCAGGGGACAGCTACGAGCAGTACTTC.

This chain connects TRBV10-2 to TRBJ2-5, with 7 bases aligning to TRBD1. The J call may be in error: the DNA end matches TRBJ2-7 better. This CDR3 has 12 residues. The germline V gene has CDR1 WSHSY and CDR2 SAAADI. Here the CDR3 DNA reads TGCGCCAGCAAGAGGGGGCTCTACGAGCAGTACTTC. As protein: CASKRGLYEQYF.

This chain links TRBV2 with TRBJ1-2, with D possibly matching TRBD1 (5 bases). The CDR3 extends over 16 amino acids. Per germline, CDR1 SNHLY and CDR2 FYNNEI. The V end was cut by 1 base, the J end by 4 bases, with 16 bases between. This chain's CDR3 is CASSEGEAGVVYGYTF. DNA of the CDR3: TGTGCCAGCAGTGAAGGGGAGGCGGGGGTGGTCTATGGCTACACCTTC.

CDR3 sequence: CASSSQGIAPDTQYF. The DNA of the CDR3 is TGCGCCAGCAGCTCACAGGGGATTGCACCAGATACGCAGTATTTT. The V call is TRBV5-1, the J call TRBJ2-3; 7 bases match TRBD1. J was trimmed by 4 bases and V by 3 bases; bases with no gene match: 8. In germline, CDR1 is SGHRS, CDR2 YFSETQ. The CDR3 loop spans 15 amino acids.

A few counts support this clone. The CDR3 nucleotides read TGTGCCAGCAGCTTAGGAGGAGGGTATGAGCAGTACTTC. Amino acid sequence: CASSLGGGYEQYF. V is TRBV5-4 and J is TRBJ2-7; D is possibly TRBD2 (6 bases). The V gene's germline CDR1 is SGHNT and CDR2 YYREEE (reference sequence). Trimming pared 2 bases from V and 7 bases from J, leaving 13 bases between. The CDR3 has 13 amino acids.

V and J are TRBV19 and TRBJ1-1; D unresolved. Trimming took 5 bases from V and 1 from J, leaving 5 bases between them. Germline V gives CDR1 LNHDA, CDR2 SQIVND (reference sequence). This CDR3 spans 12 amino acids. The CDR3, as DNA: TGTGCCAGTAGTGACAAGAACACTGAAGCTTTCTTT. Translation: CASSDKNTEAFF.

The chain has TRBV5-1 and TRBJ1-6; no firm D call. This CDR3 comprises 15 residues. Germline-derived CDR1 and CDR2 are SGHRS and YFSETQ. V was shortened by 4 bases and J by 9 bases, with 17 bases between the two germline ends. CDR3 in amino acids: CASSPADQPGSPLHF. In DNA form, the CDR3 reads TGCGCCAGCAGCCCTGCGGATCAGCCGGGTTCACCCCTCCACTTT.

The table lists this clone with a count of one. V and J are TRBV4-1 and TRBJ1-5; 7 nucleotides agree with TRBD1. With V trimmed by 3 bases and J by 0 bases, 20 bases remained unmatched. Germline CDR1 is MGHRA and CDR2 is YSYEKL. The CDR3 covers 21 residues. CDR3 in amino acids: CASSHSGSATGPSDSNQPQHF. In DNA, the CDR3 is TGCGCCAGCAGCCACTCCGGGTCGGCGACAGGGCCATCAGATAGCAATCAGCCCCAGCATTTT.